The 8 T cell receptor beta chains in this list originate from one sample, sequenced in a study of cytomegalovirus exposure and HLA in healthy donors. The PCR contained 60 Vbeta and 13 Jbeta primers. TCRdb keeps only in-frame clones here, not all; method: immunoSEQ multiplex PCR. The sample holds roughly 62,000 clones, about 81% seen once. Sequencing used PBMCs. The origin of the receptors is a woman in her twenties or thirties in good health and CMV-seronegative.

The rearrangement links TRBV29-1 to TRBJ1-4; perhaps TRBD1 as D (5 bases). Germline CDR1 is SQVTM and CDR2 is ANQGSEA. The CDR3 loop spans 16 amino acids. V dropped 1 base and J dropped 10 bases, with 22 bases sitting between them. DNA for the CDR3: TGCAGCGTTGAAGGGGATGCAGGGTTGGTTGGTCGAAAACTGTTTTTT. The encoded protein is CSVEGDAGLVGRKLFF.

This clone was recorded once. The chain recombines TRBV30 with TRBJ2-1; TRBD2 agrees at 11 bases. After removal of 3 bases from V and 9 bases from J, the junction contained 10 bases not matched to a gene. There are 15 residues in the CDR3. Germline V gene sequence: CDR1 GTSNPN, CDR2 SVGIG (reference sequence). CDR3 in DNA: TGTGCCTGGAGATCACTAGCGGGAGCTGAAGTTGAGCAGTTCTTC. The encoded protein is CAWRSLAGAEVEQFF.

V and J are TRBV28 and TRBJ2-7, with TRBD1 identical over 9 bases. The germline V gene has CDR1 MDHEN and CDR2 SYDVKM. V gave up 5 bases and J gave up 0 bases; unmatched junction bases: 8. This CDR3 comprises 16 residues. DNA for the CDR3: TGTGCCAGCAGTGGTACAGGGACAGGGCACTCCTACGAGCAGTACTTC. Protein sequence: CASSGTGTGHSYEQYF.

This CDR3 is CASSGPAGGGTEAFF. As DNA, the CDR3 is TGCGCCAGCAGCGGACCCGCGGGTGGTGGCACTGAAGCTTTCTTT. The gene calls are TRBV5-1 and TRBJ1-1; no clear D gene. CDR1 and CDR2 from the germline V gene are SGHRS and YFSETQ. This CDR3 is 15 amino acids long. V lost 4 bases and J 4 bases, leaving 17 bases between the germline ends.

This chain connects TRBV18 to TRBJ2-5, with no clear D. Between the trimmed V and J ends, which lost 6 bases and 5 bases, there was a span of 13 bases. Germline loops: CDR1 KGHSH, CDR2 LQKENI. The CDR3 runs 13 residues. CDR3 nucleotides: TGTGCCAGCTCCCCTTCCCTCGTCGAGACCCAGTACTTC. Translating it yields CASSPSLVETQYF. Full variable domain (remainder filled in from reference TRBV18 and TRBJ2-5): NAGVMQNPRHLVRRRGQEARLRCSPMKGHSHVYWYRQLPEEGLKFMVYLQKENIIDESGMPKERFSAEFPKEGPSILRIQQVVRGDSAAYFCASSPSLVETQYFGPGTRLLVL.

This clone showed up just a few times. The CDR3 region is CASSHFRGVSSTDTQYF. In nucleotides, the CDR3 is TGTGCCAGCAGCCACTTCAGGGGAGTATCTAGCACAGATACGCAGTATTTT. V gene TRBV14 combines with J gene TRBJ2-3, with D maybe TRBD1 (6 bases). V was shortened by 3 bases and J by 0 bases, with 16 bases between the two germline ends. Germline V CDR1 and CDR2: SGHDN, FVKESK. The CDR3 loop spans 17 amino acids.

The V and J genes are TRBV28 and TRBJ1-5; weak D call: TRBD1 (5 bases). CDR1 MDHEN and CDR2 SYDVKM come from the germline V gene. CDR3 length: 15 residues. Trimming shortened V by 6 bases and J by 3 bases, and 15 bases separated the two germline ends. In DNA form, the CDR3 reads TGTGCCAGCAGCAAGTCCCAGGGATACAATCAGCCCCAGCATTTT. Translation gives CASSKSQGYNQPQHF.

V and J are TRBV28 and TRBJ2-4; tentative D call: TRBD2 (5 bases). Per the germline V gene, CDR1 is MDHEN and CDR2 is SYDVKM. Trimming shortened V by 7 bases and J by 1 base, and 11 bases separated the two germline ends. The CDR3 loop spans 14 amino acids. The CDR3 DNA reads TGTGCCAGCAACGGGCCGGGGGCCAAAAACATTCAGTACTTC. This translates into CASNGPGAKNIQYF.